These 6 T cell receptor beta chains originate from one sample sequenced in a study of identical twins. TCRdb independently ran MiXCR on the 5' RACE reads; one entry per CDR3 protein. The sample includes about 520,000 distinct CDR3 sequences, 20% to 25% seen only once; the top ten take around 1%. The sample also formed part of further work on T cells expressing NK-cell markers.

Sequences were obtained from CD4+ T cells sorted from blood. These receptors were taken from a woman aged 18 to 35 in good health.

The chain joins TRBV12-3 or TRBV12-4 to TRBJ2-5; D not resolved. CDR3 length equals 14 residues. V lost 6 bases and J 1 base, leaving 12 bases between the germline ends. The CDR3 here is CASSDVKLQETQYF. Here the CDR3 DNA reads TGTGCCAGCAGCGACGTCAAACTCCAAGAGACCCAGTACTTC.

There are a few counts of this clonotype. The CDR3 loop is CATSSPLRGDTDTQYF. The CDR3 coding sequence is TGTGCCACCAGTTCACCCTTGCGAGGGGACACAGATACGCAGTATTTT. V and J are TRBV24-1 and TRBJ2-3; possibly TRBD1 or TRBD2 for D (5 bases each). There are 16 residues in the CDR3. Trimming shortened V by 6 bases and J by 2 bases, and 17 bases separated the two germline ends. Germline V gene lookup returns CDR1 KGHDR and CDR2 SFDVKD.

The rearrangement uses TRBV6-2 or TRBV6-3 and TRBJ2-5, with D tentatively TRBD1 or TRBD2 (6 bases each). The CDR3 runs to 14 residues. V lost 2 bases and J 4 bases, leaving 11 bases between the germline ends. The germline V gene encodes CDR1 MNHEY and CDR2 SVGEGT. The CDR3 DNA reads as TGTGCCAGCAGTTACGAGGGGGGAGGAGAGACCCAGTACTTC. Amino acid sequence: CASSYEGGGETQYF.

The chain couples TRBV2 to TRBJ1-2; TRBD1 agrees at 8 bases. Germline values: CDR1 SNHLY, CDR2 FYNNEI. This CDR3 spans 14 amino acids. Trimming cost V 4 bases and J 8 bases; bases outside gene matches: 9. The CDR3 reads CASSVLGTGGGYTF. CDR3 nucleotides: TGTGCCAGCAGTGTACTCGGGACAGGCGGCGGCTACACCTTC.

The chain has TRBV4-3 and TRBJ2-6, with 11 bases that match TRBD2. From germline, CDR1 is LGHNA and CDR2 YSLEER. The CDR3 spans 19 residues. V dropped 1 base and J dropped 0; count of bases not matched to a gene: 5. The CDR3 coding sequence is TGCGCCAGCAGCCAAGCCCTAGCGGGAGGATTCTCTGGGGCCAACGTCCTGACTTTC. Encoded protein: CASSQALAGGFSGANVLTF.

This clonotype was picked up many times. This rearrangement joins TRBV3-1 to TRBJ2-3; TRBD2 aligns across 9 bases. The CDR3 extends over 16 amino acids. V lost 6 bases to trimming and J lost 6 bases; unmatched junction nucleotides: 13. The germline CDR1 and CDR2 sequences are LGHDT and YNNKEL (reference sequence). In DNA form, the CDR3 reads TGTGCCAGCAGTCTCCATAGCGGGAGACGTTCGGATACGCAGTATTTT. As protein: CASSLHSGRRSDTQYF.